The entry below gives a single TCR beta chain sequence along with its context. Its antigen is still unknown. These data are taken from a study of hypomethylating agent response in myelodysplastic syndrome. For the study at large: TET2 mutation, the most common, occurred in about 50% of the 11 patients. Response meant complete response or hematologic improvement; all other patients were non-responders. Whole-study findings and limits: Novel MDS antigen recognition by shared GLIPH2 clusters is possible but unvalidated.

TCRdb keeps only in-frame clones here, not all; method: immunoSEQ multiplex PCR. The data contain fewer than 7,500 clones, 75% to 90% of them singletons. Germline V gene sequence: CDR1 MGHRA, CDR2 YSYEKL. J lost 9 bases, V lost 0 bases, and 9 bases had no gene match. The CDR3 spans 16 residues. The material sequenced was bone marrow, taken before or after starting hypomethylating agent treatment for myelodysplastic syndrome (not recorded which). This TCR was sampled from a human donor with myelodysplastic syndrome. The V and J genes are TRBV4-1 and TRBJ1-5; 9 positions agree with TRBD1. CDR3 protein: CASSQEGGTGRRPQHF. The CDR3 DNA reads TGCGCCAGCAGCCAAGAAGGCGGGACAGGGAGAAGGCCCCAGCATTTT.